The rows below give T cell receptor beta chains drawn from one sample of a study of T-cell memory formation after mild COVID-19. From the 5' RACE reads, TCRdb called clonotypes with MiXCR, one entry per CDR3 protein. In the table there are about 560,000 distinct CDR3 sequences, about 20% of which are singletons. The sample was PBMCs or a T cell subset sorted from them (not recorded which). These receptors were taken from an adult woman who had mild COVID-19 (a few samples of this study predate the infection). Cell type and time point are not known. Each CDR3 is given with its conserved first and last residue. The D gene is left open where the match is weak. Rows give clone size only sometimes, using once, few, many, or a class for an expanded clone.

clone_size	d_call	j_call	v_call	cdr3_aa	cdr3_nt
-	-	TRBJ2-7	TRBV2	CASSEGRVSYEQYF	TGTGCCAGCAGTGAAGGAAGGGTCTCCTACGAGCAGTACTTC
-	TRBD1	TRBJ2-2	TRBV5-5	CASSTGTVNAGELFF	TGTGCCAGCAGCACGGGGACAGTTAATGCCGGGGAGCTGTTTTTT
many	-	TRBJ2-2	TRBV9	CASSVGGDTGELFF	TGTGCCAGCAGCGTAGGAGGGGACACCGGGGAGCTGTTTTTT
-	-	TRBJ2-5	TRBV4-1	CASSQDPLRGQETQYF	TGCGCCAGCAGCCAAGACCCTCTTCGCGGCCAAGAGACCCAGTACTTC
few	TRBD2	TRBJ2-7	TRBV12-3/TRBV12-4	CASSYSGISYEQYF	TGTGCCAGCAGTTATAGCGGGATCTCCTACGAGCAGTACTTC
many	-	TRBJ2-5	TRBV9	CASSLGTVTGETQYF	TGTGCCAGCAGCCTCGGGACGGTTACGGGGGAGACCCAGTACTTC
few	-	TRBJ1-6	TRBV6-5	CASSYTGAAGSPLHF	TGTGCCAGCAGTTATACGGGGGCAGCGGGTTCACCCCTCCACTTT
many	-	TRBJ2-1	TRBV2	CASTPNGGSYNEQFF	TGTGCCAGCACCCCTAACGGGGGCTCCTACAATGAGCAGTTCTTC
few	-	TRBJ1-1	TRBV19	CASSTVDRNTEAFF	TGTGCCAGTAGTACCGTCGACAGGAACACTGAAGCTTTCTTT
-	-	TRBJ2-2	TRBV2	CASSRGGQANTGELFF	TGTGCCAGCAGTCGAGGAGGGCAGGCGAACACCGGGGAGCTGTTTTTT
-	TRBD1	TRBJ1-1	TRBV18	CASLDRGDTEAFF	TGTGCCAGCTTAGACAGGGGTGACACTGAAGCTTTCTTT
many	TRBD1	TRBJ2-5	TRBV5-1	CASSLGTVQETQYF	TGTGCCAGCAGCTTAGGGACAGTCCAAGAGACCCAGTACTTC
-	TRBD2	TRBJ2-3	TRBV9	CASSVGLAGDYTDTQYF	TGTGCCAGCAGCGTAGGCCTAGCGGGGGACTACACAGATACGCAGTATTTT
-	-	TRBJ2-1	TRBV24-1	CATSDFSGGNEQFF	TGTGCCACCAGTGATTTTAGTGGGGGCAATGAGCAGTTCTTC
-	TRBD2	TRBJ2-1	TRBV6-2/TRBV6-3	CASRRAGGPHNEQFF	TGTGCCAGCAGAAGGGCGGGGGGGCCACACAATGAGCAGTTCTTC
-	-	TRBJ2-7	TRBV6-2/TRBV6-3	CASVSFTRGTIYEQYF	TGTGCCAGCGTCTCATTTACCAGGGGAACGATCTACGAGCAGTACTTC
few	TRBD1	TRBJ2-1	TRBV4-3	CASSPGRGQRYNEQFF	TGCGCCAGCAGCCCTGGCCGGGGACAGCGATACAATGAGCAGTTCTTC
-	-	TRBJ2-1	TRBV7-7	CASSLAHRRVKVFNEQFF	TGTGCTAGCAGCTTAGCTCACCGACGGGTTAAGGTTTTTAATGAGCAGTTCTTC
once	TRBD2	TRBJ2-4	TRBV11-3	CASSLAPAGTQYF	TGTGCCAGCAGCTTAGCCCCAGCGGGGACTCAGTACTTC
few	-	TRBJ1-2	TRBV7-2	CASSLALGADYGYTF	TGTGCCAGCAGCTTAGCGTTGGGGGCTGACTATGGCTACACCTTC